This T cell receptor (beta chain) derives from a study of cytomegalovirus exposure and HLA in healthy donors. PCR involved 60 Vbeta and 13 Jbeta primers. Method: immunoSEQ multiplex PCR; TCRdb's copy keeps in-frame clones and lacks some. The data show around 190,000 clones, around 77% seen once. These donors counted as nominally healthy when sampled, but unrecorded immune exposures were likely. General study findings and limits: Most likely, a cluster of highly shared sequence variants arose as a sequencing artifact. Association of a missense DCLRE1C variant with TCR beta V- and J-gene trimming was reported in a later analysis. CMV serostatus was the only recorded immune exposure for donors.

A note on this clone: Its antigen is not known.

Sequenced material: PBMCs. The clonotype originates from a woman in her 30s in good health and CMV-seronegative.

The CDR3 protein is CASSPPGVGANVLTF. CDR3 in DNA: TGTGCCAGCTCACCACCAGGGGTTGGGGCCAACGTCCTGACTTTC. The chain has TRBV18 and TRBJ2-6, with a possible D match to TRBD1 (5 bases). Between the trimmed V and J ends, which lost 0 bases and 3 bases, there was a span of 6 bases. The CDR3 totals 15 residues. From germline, CDR1 is KGHSH and CDR2 LQKENI. The complete variable domain, with remaining parts taken from reference TRBV18 and TRBJ2-6, reads NAGVMQNPRHLVRRRGQEARLRCSPMKGHSHVYWYRQLPEEGLKFMVYLQKENIIDESGMPKERFSAEFPKEGPSILRIQQVVRGDSAAYFCASSPPGVGANVLTFGAGSRLTVL.